This T cell receptor (beta chain) derives from a study of T-cell reconstitution after alpha-beta-depleted transplantation in children. Findings and limits, study-wide: Alpha-beta T cells present about two months after transplant were reported to originate from several hundred expanded graft clones. Newly produced T cells mostly accounted for T-cell counts and diversity one year post-transplant. The study traced high day-60 TCRbeta diversity in some patients to surviving recipient T cells and thymic progenitors.

This clonotype was seen more than once but under ten times. The antigen is not known. The V end lost 7 bases, the J end lost 3 bases, and 12 bases lay between the germline ends. Germline V lookup: CDR1 LGHNA, CDR2 YNFKEQ. CDR3 length: 14 amino acids. Unique molecular identifiers were incorporated during preparation of the TCRbeta library. TCRdb re-derived calls from the PCR reads in MiXCR, one entry per CDR3 protein. The sample yields around 190,000 distinct CDR3 sequences, approximately 6.9% seen once. The clonotype comes from a boy between 2 and 10 years old with acute lymphoblastic leukemia, due to receive a stem cell transplant. The sequenced sample was PBMCs, obtained before TCRalphabeta/CD19-depleted stem cell transplant. The chain has TRBV4-2 and TRBJ1-4; D not resolved. The CDR3 sequence is CASNLGLSNEKLFF. The CDR3 region has the DNA TGTGCCAGCAACTTAGGGTTATCTAATGAAAAACTGTTTTTT.